Detailed here is one T cell receptor beta chain. Its antigen is currently unknown. PCR was performed a second time for roughly 7 to 12 cycles using a sample-barcoded 5' primer and a J-beta primer mix. In TCRdb, the 5' RACE reads were re-called with MiXCR into one record per CDR3 protein. The sample consists of some 940,000 distinct CDR3 sequences, just under 30% of them appearing once. The V gene end was trimmed by 0 bases and the J gene end by 0 bases; junction bases not matched to a gene: 4. Germline CDR1 DFQATT, CDR2 SNEGSKA (reference sequence). This CDR3 is built from 15 residues. These data belong to a study of blood T cells in healthy people across ages. Study overall: Template switching caught about one barcoded beta molecule for each two T cells. Study-wide results and limits: A roughly linear age-dependent decrease characterized TCR beta diversity per million T cells.

This sample was also put to use in a study of T cells of mothers and their children. That study adds: A few healthy Caucasian mothers served as donors, and their six children did as well. There were no persistent microchimeric T cell clones detected.

The rearrangement links TRBV20-1 to TRBJ2-7; 8 bases map to TRBD2. Sequencing input: blood. The receptor was derived from a woman aged 40 to 55 in good health. The CDR3 DNA sequence: TGCAGTGCTAGAGATCGTAGCGGGAACTCCTACGAGCAGTACTTC. Its translation: CSARDRSGNSYEQYF.